Listed here are 20 T cell receptor beta chains from one sample, sequenced in a study of T-cell memory formation after mild COVID-19. One entry per CDR3 protein results from TCRdb running MiXCR on the 5' RACE reads. The sample has about 150,000 distinct CDR3 sequences, 20% to 25% seen once; the top ten hold roughly a quarter. Sequenced input: PBMCs or a T cell subset sorted from them (not recorded which). The receptors originated from an adult woman who had mild COVID-19 (a few samples of this study predate the infection). Cell type and time point are not known.

This clonotype showed up just a few times. The chain carries TRBV15 and TRBJ2-7; TRBD1 or TRBD2 may be the D gene (6 bases each). V lost 4 bases and J lost 4, with 14 bases in between. Germline V CDR1 and CDR2: LNHNV, YYDKDF (reference sequence). The CDR3 runs to 14 residues. The CDR3 loop is CATSTGGHLYEQYF. CDR3 nucleotide sequence: TGTGCCACCAGCACCGGGGGACACCTGTACGAGCAGTACTTC.

This clonotype was detected a few times. The V and J genes are TRBV2 and TRBJ1-4; D gene uncertain. V was clipped by 6 bases and J by 0 bases, with 17 bases between them. Germline values: CDR1 SNHLY, CDR2 FYNNEI. CDR3 size: 17 residues. This CDR3 reads CASSEETYIATNEKLFF. The DNA of the CDR3 is TGTGCCAGCAGCGAGGAAACCTACATAGCAACTAATGAAAAACTGTTTTTT.

CDR3 protein: CASSVAGTSGGKGNEQFF. Here the CDR3 DNA reads TGTGCCAGCAGCGTAGCCGGGACTAGCGGGGGGAAGGGCAATGAGCAGTTCTTC. The V and J genes are TRBV9 and TRBJ2-1; 15 nucleotides line up with TRBD2. The V segment lost 0 bases and the J segment 6 bases; nucleotides outside the gene matches: 7. The CDR3 runs to 18 residues. Germline CDR1 SGDLS, CDR2 YYNGEE.

Comment on this clonotype: The junction departs from germline at one end; a sequencing error may be responsible. This chain links TRBV7-9 with TRBJ1-2, with unresolved D. Per germline, CDR1 SEHNR and CDR2 FQNEAQ (reference sequence). This CDR3 region has 13 residues. This chain's CDR3 is CASSVAANYGYTF. The CDR3 DNA reads TGTGCCAGCAGCGTAGCAGCTAACTATGGCTACACCTTC.

The chain uses TRBV4-3 and TRBJ1-3; a weak D match, TRBD1 (5 bases). The germline gives CDR1 LGHNA, CDR2 YSLEER. The CDR3 contains 15 residues. Between the trimmed V and J ends, which lost 1 base and 3 bases, there was a span of 10 bases. CDR3 residues: CASSQGQSGGNTIYF. CDR3 coding DNA: TGCGCCAGCAGCCAAGGACAGTCCGGTGGAAACACCATATATTTT.

This chain uses TRBV11-2 with TRBJ1-1; D might be TRBD1 (5 bases). The V end lost 5 bases, the J end lost 2 bases, and 15 bases lay between the germline ends. Germline values: CDR1 SGHAT, CDR2 FQNNGV. CDR3 length equals 15 residues. CDR3 DNA: TGTGCCAGCAGCGTAGGGACCAGCAGTAACACTGAAGCTTTCTTT. This gives the protein CASSVGTSSNTEAFF. The whole variable domain, remainder taken from reference TRBV11-2 and TRBJ1-1, is EAGVAQSPRYKIIEKRQSVAFWCNPISGHATLYWYQQILGQGPKLLIQFQNNGVVDDSQLPKDRFSAERLKGVDSTLKIQPAKLEDSAVYLCASSVGTSSNTEAFFGQGTRLTVV.

This clonotype was seen ten or more times. The chain recombines TRBV6-5 with TRBJ2-7, with TRBD1 matching 7 bases. J lost 2 bases, V lost 8 bases, and 6 bases had no gene match. There are 13 residues in the CDR3. Germline CDR1 and CDR2: MNHEY and SVGAGI. The DNA for the CDR3 is TGTGCCAGCTCCATCGGGACAGCCTACGAGCAGTACTTC. Translated: CASSIGTAYEQYF.

This chain links TRBV5-1 with TRBJ2-7, with D perhaps matching TRBD1 (5 bases). The germline V and J ends were trimmed by 4 bases and 2 bases, with 13 bases remaining between them. This CDR3 has 14 amino acids. Germline V CDR1 and CDR2: SGHRS, YFSETQ. CDR3 bases: TGCGCCAGCAGCCCCGCTGCAGGGACCTACGAGCAGTACTTC. Translating gives CASSPAAGTYEQYF.

The V gene is TRBV6-5, the J gene TRBJ1-2, with a possible D match to TRBD1 (5 bases). This CDR3 has 14 residues. V lost 6 bases to trimming and J lost 4 bases, with 15 bases between them. Germline V gives CDR1 MNHEY, CDR2 SVGAGI. CDR3 DNA sequence: TGTGCCAGCAGCCTGGGGCAGGGACCCTATGGCTACACCTTC. Translation: CASSLGQGPYGYTF.

The chain carries TRBV24-1 and TRBJ2-3, with D hard to call. Trimming removed 4 bases at V and 3 bases at J, with 7 bases between. The CDR3 contains 13 residues. Germline lookup yields CDR1 KGHDR and CDR2 SFDVKD. DNA of the CDR3: TGTGCCACCAGTGACTTGGGAACAGATACGCAGTATTTT. Its translation is CATSDLGTDTQYF.

This clonotype appeared once. The rearrangement joins TRBV7-6 to TRBJ2-3; 8 bases map to TRBD2. This CDR3 has 16 residues. J gave up 4 bases and V 0 bases, and 6 bases lay outside the gene matches. CDR1 and CDR2 (germline): SGHVS, FNYEAQ. The DNA of the CDR3 is TGTGCCAGCAGCTTAGCGCCGAGCGGGAGTTCAGATACGCAGTATTTT. This translates into CASSLAPSGSSDTQYF. The variable domain in full, completed from reference TRBV7-6 and TRBJ2-3, reads GAGVSQSPRYKVTKRGQDVALRCDPISGHVSLYWYRQALGQGPEFLTYFNYEAQQDKSGLPNDRFSAERPEGSISTLTIQRTEQRDSAMYRCASSLAPSGSSDTQYFGPGTRLTVL.

A few counts support this clonotype. CDR3 protein: CASSPNESGTSGETQYF. The CDR3 nucleotides are TGTGCCAGCTCACCCAACGAATCAGGGACTAGCGGAGAGACCCAGTACTTC. V and J are TRBV18 and TRBJ2-5; the match to TRBD2 covers 11 bases. The ends lost 3 bases at V and 4 bases at J; junction bases unmatched: 10. Germline lookup yields CDR1 KGHSH and CDR2 LQKENI. The CDR3 spans 17 residues.

This clonotype has ten or more counts. This chain connects TRBV20-1 to TRBJ2-3; 9 bases align to TRBD1. V lost 5 bases to trimming and J lost 6 bases; unmatched junction nucleotides: 15. This CDR3 has 16 residues. Germline V gene data show CDR1 as DFQATT and CDR2 as SNEGSKA (reference sequence). This chain's CDR3 is CSAPTPGTGILDTQYF. The CDR3 DNA sequence: TGCAGTGCTCCAACTCCCGGGACAGGGATTTTGGATACGCAGTATTTT.

This clonotype was seen a few times. The J gene is TRBJ2-7, the V gene TRBV7-8, with a possible D match to TRBD2 (6 bases). From germline, CDR1 is SGHVS and CDR2 FQNEAQ. The CDR3 runs to 16 residues. Between the trimmed V and J ends, which lost 3 bases and 2 bases, there was a span of 17 bases. The CDR3 bases are TGTGCCAGCAGCTTTCTATCCGGGACGGGAGCCTACGAGCAGTACTTC. This encodes CASSFLSGTGAYEQYF. The entire variable domain, with the rest obtained from reference TRBV7-8 and TRBJ2-7, is as follows: GAGVSQSPRYKVAKRGQDVALRCDPISGHVSLFWYQQALGQGPEFLTYFQNEAQLDKSGLPSDRFFAERPEGSVSTLKIQRTQQEDSAVYLCASSFLSGTGAYEQYFGPGTRLTVT.

This chain uses TRBV19 with TRBJ2-1; D not certain. Germline CDR1 LNHDA, CDR2 SQIVND (reference sequence). The CDR3 extends over 14 amino acids. Trimming took 3 bases from V and 6 from J, leaving 12 bases between them. For the CDR3, the DNA is TGTGCCAGTAGTATCGGTCACCGGACCAATGAGCAGTTCTTC. Translating it yields CASSIGHRTNEQFF.

The chain has TRBV6-1 and TRBJ1-4; D is perhaps TRBD1 (6 bases). V was clipped by 5 bases and J by 13 bases, with 20 bases between them. This CDR3 contains 14 residues. Germline V CDR1 and CDR2: MNHNS, SASEGT. The CDR3 loop reads CASSILLEGDGLFF. The CDR3 region has the DNA TGTGCCAGCAGTATCCTCTTGGAGGGGGACGGACTGTTTTTT.

In this sample, this clonotype turned up many times. Here the CDR3 reads CASSPGTSGETQYF. As DNA, the CDR3 is TGTGCCAGCAGTCCCGGGACTAGCGGAGAGACCCAGTACTTC. The V call is TRBV12-3 or TRBV12-4, the J call TRBJ2-5; 11 positions agree with TRBD2. The CDR3 is made up of 14 amino acids. The trim removed 5 bases at V and 4 bases at J, leaving 3 bases unmatched.

V usage is TRBV4-1 and J usage is TRBJ1-1; D not certain. Germline lookup yields CDR1 MGHRA and CDR2 YSYEKL. The CDR3 spans 13 residues. Deletions cut 4 bases from V and 1 base from J, with 7 bases between. This CDR3 reads CASSREANTEAFF. DNA for the CDR3: TGCGCCAGCAGCCGGGAGGCGAACACTGAAGCTTTCTTT.

This clonotype was detected a few times. V usage is TRBV6-5 and J usage is TRBJ1-5; a weak D match, TRBD1 (5 bases). The V end lost 6 bases, the J end lost 15 bases, and 24 bases lay between the germline ends. Germline V gene lookup returns CDR1 MNHEY and CDR2 SVGAGI. This CDR3 spans 14 amino acids. For the CDR3, the DNA is TGTGCCAGCAGCCCCGGGGAGGGGATTCTCTCCCGGCATTTT. Translated, it gives CASSPGEGILSRHF.

The V and J genes are TRBV20-1 and TRBJ2-7; D gene uncertain. Germline CDR1 reads DFQATT; CDR2 reads SNEGSKA (reference sequence). The CDR3 contains 13 residues. V shed 0 bases and J shed 0 bases, with 6 bases lying between them. In nucleotides, the CDR3 is TGCAGTGCTAGAGACTCGGACTCCTACGAGCAGTACTTC. Encoded protein: CSARDSDSYEQYF.